This T cell receptor beta chain emerged from a study of T cells in Graves' hyperthyroidism and ophthalmopathy. Amplification of TCR beta CDR3 regions was performed using RNA transcripts as template. The primer set for the first-round RT-PCR of the TCR CDR3 was HTBI. Each CDR3 protein is one row after TCRdb ran MiXCR on the multiplex PCR reads. In the table there are about 59,000 distinct CDR3 sequences, about 53% of which are singletons. The CDR3 is 12 residues long, counting both termini. A Clinical Activity Score of at least 3, a NOSPECS grade of at least 4 and a duration under 3 months were recorded in the ophthalmopathy patients. The study's findings and limits: Ophthalmopathy and stable hyperthyroidism were separated by a 13 V-J model.

Concerning this clonotype: Its antigen is unidentified. The limits of the CDR3 on the DNA are not certain, so only TCRdb's listed CDR3 is given.

The sequence was collected from a woman aged 55 to 70 with Graves' ophthalmopathy. The V and J genes are TRBV12-3 or TRBV12-4 and TRBJ1-5. Sequencing used blood. The CDR3 loop reads CASSFLRQPQHF.